The source of this T cell receptor beta chain is a study of shared clonotypes between healthy human individuals. Genomic DNA (from each subset) was split evenly across several immunoSEQ plates. Method: immunoSEQ multiplex PCR; TCRdb's copy keeps in-frame clones and lacks some. The repertoire includes about 680,000 clones, less than 80% of them detected once, and approximately 1.8% sits in the top ten. The table lists this clone with a count of one. No antigen is known for it. Notes on the study in general: Shared clonotypes across all four donors exceeded non-shared ones in generation probability.

Sequenced input: memory CD4+ T cells sorted from blood. The subset was: CD45RA-negative fraction. This sequence originates from a woman aged 25-40 years in good health.

The CDR3 DNA is TGTGCCAGCAGTTTACCTTACAGGGGGGGAAGACACTACAATGAGCAGTTCTTC. Translated: CASSLPYRGGRHYNEQFF. The chain has TRBV28 and TRBJ2-1; tentative D call: TRBD1 (8 bases). V shed 2 bases and J shed 3 bases, with 20 bases lying between them. The CDR3 covers 18 residues. CDR1 MDHEN and CDR2 SYDVKM come from the germline V gene. The full variable domain, in which reference TRBV28 and TRBJ2-1 provide the parts outside the CDR3, is DVKVTQSSRYLVKRTGEKVFLECVQDMDHENMFWYRQDPGLGLRLIYFSYDVKMKEKGDIPEGYSVSREKKERFSLILESASTNQTSMYLCASSLPYRGGRHYNEQFFGPGTRLTVL.